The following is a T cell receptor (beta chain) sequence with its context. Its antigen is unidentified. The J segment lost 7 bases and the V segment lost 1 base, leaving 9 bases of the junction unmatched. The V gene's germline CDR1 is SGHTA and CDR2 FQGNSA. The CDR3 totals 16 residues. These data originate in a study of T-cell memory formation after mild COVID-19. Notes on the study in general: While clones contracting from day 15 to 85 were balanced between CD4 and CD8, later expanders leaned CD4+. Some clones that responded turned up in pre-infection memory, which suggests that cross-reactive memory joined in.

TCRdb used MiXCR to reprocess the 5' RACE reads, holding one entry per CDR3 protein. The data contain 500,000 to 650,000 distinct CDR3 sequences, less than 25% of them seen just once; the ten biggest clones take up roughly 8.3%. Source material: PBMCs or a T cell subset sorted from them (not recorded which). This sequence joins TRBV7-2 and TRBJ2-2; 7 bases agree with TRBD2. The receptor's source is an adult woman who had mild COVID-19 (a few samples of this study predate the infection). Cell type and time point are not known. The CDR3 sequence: CASSLGGGRGNGELFF. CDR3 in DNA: TGTGCCAGCAGCTTAGGAGGCGGGAGAGGGAACGGGGAGCTGTTTTTT.